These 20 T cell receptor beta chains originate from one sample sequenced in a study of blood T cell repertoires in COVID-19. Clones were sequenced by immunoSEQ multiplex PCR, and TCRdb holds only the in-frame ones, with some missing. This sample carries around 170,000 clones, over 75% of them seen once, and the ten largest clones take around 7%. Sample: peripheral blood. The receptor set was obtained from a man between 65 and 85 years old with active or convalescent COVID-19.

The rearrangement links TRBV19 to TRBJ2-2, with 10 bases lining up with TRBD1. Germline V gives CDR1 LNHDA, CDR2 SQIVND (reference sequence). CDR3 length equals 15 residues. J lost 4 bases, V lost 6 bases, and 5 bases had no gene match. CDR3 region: CASSRQGAGTGELFF. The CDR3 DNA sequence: TGTGCCAGTAGCCGACAGGGGGCGGGCACCGGGGAGCTGTTTTTT.

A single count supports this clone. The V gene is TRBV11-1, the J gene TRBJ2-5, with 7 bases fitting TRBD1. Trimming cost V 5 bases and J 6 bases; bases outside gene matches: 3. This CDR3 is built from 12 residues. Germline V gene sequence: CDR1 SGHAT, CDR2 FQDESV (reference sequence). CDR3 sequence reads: CASSRQGKTQYF. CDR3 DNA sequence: TGTGCCAGCAGCAGACAGGGAAAGACCCAGTACTTC. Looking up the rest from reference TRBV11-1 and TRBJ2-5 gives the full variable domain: EAEVAQSPRYKITEKSQAVAFWCDPISGHATLYWYRQILGQGPELLVQFQDESVVDDSQLPKDRFSAERLKGVDSTLKIQPAELGDSAMYLCASSRQGKTQYFGPGTRLLVL.

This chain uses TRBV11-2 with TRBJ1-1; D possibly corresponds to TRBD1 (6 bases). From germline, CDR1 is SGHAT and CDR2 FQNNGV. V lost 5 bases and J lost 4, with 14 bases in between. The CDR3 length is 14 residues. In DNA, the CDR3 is TGTGCCAGCAGCACACAGGGATCGGGCACTGAAGCTTTCTTT. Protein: CASSTQGSGTEAFF.

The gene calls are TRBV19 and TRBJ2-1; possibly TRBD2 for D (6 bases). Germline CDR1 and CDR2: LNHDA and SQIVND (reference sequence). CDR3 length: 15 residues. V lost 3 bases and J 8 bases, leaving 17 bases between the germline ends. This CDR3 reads CASSIRAGNTDEQFF. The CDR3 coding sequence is TGTGCCAGTAGTATCAGGGCGGGAAATACTGATGAGCAGTTCTTC.

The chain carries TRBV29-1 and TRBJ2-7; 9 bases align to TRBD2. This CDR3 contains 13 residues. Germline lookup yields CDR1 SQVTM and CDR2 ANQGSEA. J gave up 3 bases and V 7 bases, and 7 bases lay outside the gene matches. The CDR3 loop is CSGDSGRNYEQYF. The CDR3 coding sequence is TGCAGCGGAGATAGCGGGAGAAACTACGAGCAGTACTTC.

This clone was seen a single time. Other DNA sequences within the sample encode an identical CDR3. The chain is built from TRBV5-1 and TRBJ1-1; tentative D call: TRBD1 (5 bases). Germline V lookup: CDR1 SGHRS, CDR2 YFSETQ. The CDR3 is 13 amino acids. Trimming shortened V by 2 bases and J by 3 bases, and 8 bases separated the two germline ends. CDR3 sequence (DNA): TGCGCCAGCAGCTTAAAACAGGACACTGAAGCTTTCTTT. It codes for CASSLKQDTEAFF.

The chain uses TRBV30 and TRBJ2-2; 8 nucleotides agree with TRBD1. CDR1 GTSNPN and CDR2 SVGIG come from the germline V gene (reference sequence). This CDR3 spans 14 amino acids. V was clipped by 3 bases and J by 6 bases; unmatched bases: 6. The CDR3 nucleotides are TGTGCCTGGAGAAACGGACAGGGCGCCGGGGAGCTGTTTTTT. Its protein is CAWRNGQGAGELFF.

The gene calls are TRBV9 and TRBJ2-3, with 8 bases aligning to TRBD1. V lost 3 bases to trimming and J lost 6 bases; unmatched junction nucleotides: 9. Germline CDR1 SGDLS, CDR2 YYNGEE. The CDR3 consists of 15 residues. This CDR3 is CASSAPGGGGDTQYF. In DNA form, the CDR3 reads TGTGCCAGCAGCGCCCCAGGGGGCGGAGGGGATACGCAGTATTTT.

The CDR3 here is CATAGGVSYEQYF. CDR3 bases: TGTGCCACCGCGGGGGGAGTCTCCTACGAGCAGTACTTC. The V gene is TRBV6-5, the J gene TRBJ2-7; TRBD2 matches at 8 bases. The J segment lost 0 bases and the V segment lost 10 bases, leaving 5 bases of the junction unmatched. The CDR3 consists of 13 residues. Germline CDR1 reads MNHEY; CDR2 reads SVGAGI.

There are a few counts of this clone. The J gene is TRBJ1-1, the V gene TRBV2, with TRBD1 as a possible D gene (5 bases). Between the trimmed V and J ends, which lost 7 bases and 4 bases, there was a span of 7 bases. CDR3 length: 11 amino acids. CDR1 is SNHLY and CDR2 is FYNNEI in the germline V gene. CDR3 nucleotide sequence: TGTGCCAGCACAGGGTTCACTGAAGCTTTCTTT. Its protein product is CASTGFTEAFF.

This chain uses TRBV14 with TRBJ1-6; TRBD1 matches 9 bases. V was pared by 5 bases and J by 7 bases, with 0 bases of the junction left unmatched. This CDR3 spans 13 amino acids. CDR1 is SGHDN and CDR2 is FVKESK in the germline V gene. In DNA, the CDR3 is TGTGCCAGCAGCGACAGGGGGAATTCACCCCTCCACTTT. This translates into CASSDRGNSPLHF.

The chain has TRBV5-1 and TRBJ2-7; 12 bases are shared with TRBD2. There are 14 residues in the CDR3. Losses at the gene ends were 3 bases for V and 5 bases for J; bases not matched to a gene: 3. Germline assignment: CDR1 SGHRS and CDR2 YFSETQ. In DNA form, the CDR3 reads TGCGCCAGCAGCTCAAGACTAGCGGGAGACGAGCAGTACTTC. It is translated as CASSSRLAGDEQYF.

Here the CDR3 reads CASSLQDIDRQYF. DNA of the CDR3: TGTGCCAGCAGCCTACAGGACATCGATCGGCAGTACTTC. V usage is TRBV9 and J usage is TRBJ2-7; perhaps TRBD1 as D (5 bases). The CDR3 is made up of 13 amino acids. V lost 4 bases and J 9 bases, leaving 17 bases between the germline ends. The germline V gene encodes CDR1 SGDLS and CDR2 YYNGEE.

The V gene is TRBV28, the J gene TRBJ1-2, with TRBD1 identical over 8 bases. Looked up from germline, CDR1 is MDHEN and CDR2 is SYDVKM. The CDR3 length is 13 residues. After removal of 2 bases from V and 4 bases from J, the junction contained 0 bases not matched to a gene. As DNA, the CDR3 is TGTGCCAGCAGTTTACAGGGGGCCTATGGCTACACCTTC. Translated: CASSLQGAYGYTF.

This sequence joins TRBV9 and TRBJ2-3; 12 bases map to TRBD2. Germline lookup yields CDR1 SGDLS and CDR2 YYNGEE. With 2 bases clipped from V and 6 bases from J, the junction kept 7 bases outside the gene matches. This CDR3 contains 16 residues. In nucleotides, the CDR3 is TGTGCCAGCAGCGTCGCCACTAGCGGGGGGATGGATACGCAGTATTTT. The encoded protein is CASSVATSGGMDTQYF.

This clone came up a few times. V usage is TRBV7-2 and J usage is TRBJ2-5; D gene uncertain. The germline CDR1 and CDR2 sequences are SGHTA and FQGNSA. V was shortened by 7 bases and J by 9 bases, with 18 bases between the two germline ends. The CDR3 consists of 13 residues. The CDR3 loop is CASTPDTSTPQYF. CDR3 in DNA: TGTGCCAGCACCCCCGACACCTCTACTCCCCAGTACTTC. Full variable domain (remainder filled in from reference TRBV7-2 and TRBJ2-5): GAGVSQSPSNKVTEKGKDVELRCDPISGHTALYWYRQSLGQGLEFLIYFQGNSAPDKSGLPSDRFSAERTGGSVSTLTIQRTQQEDSAVYLCASTPDTSTPQYFGPGTRLLVL.

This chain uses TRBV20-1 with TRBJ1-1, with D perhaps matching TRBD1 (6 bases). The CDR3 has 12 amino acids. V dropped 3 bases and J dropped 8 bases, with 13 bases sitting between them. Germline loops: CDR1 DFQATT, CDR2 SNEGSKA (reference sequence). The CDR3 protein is CSASEPDREAFF. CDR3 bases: TGCAGTGCTAGTGAGCCGGACAGAGAAGCTTTCTTT.

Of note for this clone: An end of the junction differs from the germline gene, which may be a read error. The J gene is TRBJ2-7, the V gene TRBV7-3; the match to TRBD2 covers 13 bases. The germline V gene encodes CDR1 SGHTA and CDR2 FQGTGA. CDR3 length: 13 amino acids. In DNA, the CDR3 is TGTGCCAGCAGCCCCGGGACTAGCGGGATCAAGCACTTC. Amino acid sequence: CASSPGTSGIKHF.

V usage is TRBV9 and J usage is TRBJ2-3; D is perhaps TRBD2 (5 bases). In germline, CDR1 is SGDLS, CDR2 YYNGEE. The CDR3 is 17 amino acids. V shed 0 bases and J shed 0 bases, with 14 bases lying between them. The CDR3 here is CASSVGLRTASTDTQYF. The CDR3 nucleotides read TGTGCCAGCAGCGTAGGACTACGGACCGCCAGCACAGATACGCAGTATTTT. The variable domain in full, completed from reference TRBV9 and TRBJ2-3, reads DSGVTQTPKHLITATGQRVTLRCSPRSGDLSVYWYQQSLDQGLQFLIQYYNGEERAKGNILERFSAQQFPDLHSELNLSSLELGDSALYFCASSVGLRTASTDTQYFGPGTRLTVL.

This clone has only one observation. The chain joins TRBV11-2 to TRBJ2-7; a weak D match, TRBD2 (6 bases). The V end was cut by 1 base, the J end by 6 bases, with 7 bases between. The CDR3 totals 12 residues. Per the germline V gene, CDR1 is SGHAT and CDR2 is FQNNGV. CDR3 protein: CASSLVGGEQYF. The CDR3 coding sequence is TGTGCCAGCAGCTTAGTGGGGGGCGAGCAGTACTTC.